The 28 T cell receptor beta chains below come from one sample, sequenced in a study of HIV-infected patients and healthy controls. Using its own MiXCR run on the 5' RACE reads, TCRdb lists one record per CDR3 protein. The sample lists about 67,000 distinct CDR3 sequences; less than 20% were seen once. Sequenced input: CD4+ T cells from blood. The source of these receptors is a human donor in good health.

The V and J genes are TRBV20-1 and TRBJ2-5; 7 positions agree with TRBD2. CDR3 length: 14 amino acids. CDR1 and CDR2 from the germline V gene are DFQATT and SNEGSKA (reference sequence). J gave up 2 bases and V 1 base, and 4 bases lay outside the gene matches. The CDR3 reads CSARVAGEQETQYF. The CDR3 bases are TGCAGTGCTAGAGTGGCGGGAGAGCAAGAGACCCAGTACTTC.

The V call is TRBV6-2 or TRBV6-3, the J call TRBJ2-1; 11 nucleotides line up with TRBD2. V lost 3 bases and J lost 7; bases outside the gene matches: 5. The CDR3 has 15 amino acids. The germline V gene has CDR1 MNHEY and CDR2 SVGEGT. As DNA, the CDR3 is TGTGCCAGCAGTTATGCCACTAGCGGGGGAAATGAGCAGTTCTTC. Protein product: CASSYATSGGNEQFF.

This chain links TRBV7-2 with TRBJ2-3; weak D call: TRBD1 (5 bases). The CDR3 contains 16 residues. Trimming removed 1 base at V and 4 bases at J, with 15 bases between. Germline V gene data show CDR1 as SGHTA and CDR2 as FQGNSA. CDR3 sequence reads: CASSLVGPPAPDTQYF. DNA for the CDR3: TGTGCCAGCAGCTTAGTGGGGCCCCCAGCGCCAGATACGCAGTATTTT.

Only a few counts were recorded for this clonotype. The CDR3 sequence is CASSPGRRVGAKNIQYF. In DNA form, the CDR3 reads TGTGCCAGCTCCCCTGGGCGCAGGGTAGGGGCCAAAAACATTCAGTACTTC. This chain joins TRBV6-5 and TRBJ2-4; TRBD1 is a possible D gene (5 bases). Germline CDR1 reads MNHEY; CDR2 reads SVGAGI. The CDR3 runs 17 residues. V gave up 8 bases and J gave up 1 base, with 21 bases separating them.

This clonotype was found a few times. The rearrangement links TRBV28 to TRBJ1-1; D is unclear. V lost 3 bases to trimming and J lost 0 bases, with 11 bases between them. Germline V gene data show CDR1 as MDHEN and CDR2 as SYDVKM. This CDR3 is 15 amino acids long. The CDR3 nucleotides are TGTGCCAGCAGTTTCTACAGATCCATGAACACTGAAGCTTTCTTT. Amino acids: CASSFYRSMNTEAFF.

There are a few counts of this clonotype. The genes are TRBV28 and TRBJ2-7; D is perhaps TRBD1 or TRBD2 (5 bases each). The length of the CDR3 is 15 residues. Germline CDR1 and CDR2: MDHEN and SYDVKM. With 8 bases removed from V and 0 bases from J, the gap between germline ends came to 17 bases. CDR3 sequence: CASSSGTASSYEQYF. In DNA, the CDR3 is TGTGCCAGCTCCTCCGGGACGGCGAGCTCCTACGAGCAGTACTTC. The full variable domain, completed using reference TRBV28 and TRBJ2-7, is DVKVTQSSRYLVKRTGEKVFLECVQDMDHENMFWYRQDPGLGLRLIYFSYDVKMKEKGDIPEGYSVSREKKERFSLILESASTNQTSMYLCASSSGTASSYEQYFGPGTRLTVT.

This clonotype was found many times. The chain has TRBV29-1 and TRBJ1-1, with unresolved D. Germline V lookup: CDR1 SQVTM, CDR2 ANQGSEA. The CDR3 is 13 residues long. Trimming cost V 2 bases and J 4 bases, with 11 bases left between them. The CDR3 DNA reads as TGCAGCGTTGAATGGCTGTCGGCCACTGAAGCTTTCTTT. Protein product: CSVEWLSATEAFF.

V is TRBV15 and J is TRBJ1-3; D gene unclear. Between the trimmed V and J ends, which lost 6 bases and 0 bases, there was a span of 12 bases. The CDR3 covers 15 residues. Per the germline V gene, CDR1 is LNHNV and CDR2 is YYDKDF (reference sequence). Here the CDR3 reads CATRKGGASGNTIYF. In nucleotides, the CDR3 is TGTGCCACCAGAAAAGGTGGCGCCTCTGGAAACACCATATATTTT.

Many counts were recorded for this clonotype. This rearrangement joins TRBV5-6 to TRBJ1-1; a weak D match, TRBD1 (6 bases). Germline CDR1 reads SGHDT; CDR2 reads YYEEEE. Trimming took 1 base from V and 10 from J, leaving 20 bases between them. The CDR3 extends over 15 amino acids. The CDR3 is CASSLRGAMLGGAFF. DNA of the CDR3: TGTGCCAGCAGCTTGAGGGGGGCGATGCTAGGGGGAGCTTTCTTT.

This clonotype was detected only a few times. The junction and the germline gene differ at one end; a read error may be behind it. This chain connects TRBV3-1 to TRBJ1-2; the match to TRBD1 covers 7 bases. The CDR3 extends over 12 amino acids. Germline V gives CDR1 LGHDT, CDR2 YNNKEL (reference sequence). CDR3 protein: CASSLTGSVPSF. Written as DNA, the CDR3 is TGTGCCAGCAGCCTGACAGGGAGCGTCCCCTCATTC. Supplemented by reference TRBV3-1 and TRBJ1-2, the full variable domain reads DTAVSQTPKYLVTQMGNDKSIKCEQNLGHDTMYWYKQDSKKFLKIMFSYNNKELIINETVPNRFSPKSPDKAHLNLHINSLELGDSAVYFCASSLTGSVPSFGSGTRLTVV.

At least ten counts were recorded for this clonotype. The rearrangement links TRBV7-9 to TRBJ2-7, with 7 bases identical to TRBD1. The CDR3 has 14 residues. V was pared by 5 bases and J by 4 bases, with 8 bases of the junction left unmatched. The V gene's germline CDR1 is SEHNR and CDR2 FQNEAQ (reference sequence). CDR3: CASSPIQGRYEQYF. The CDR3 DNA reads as TGTGCCAGCAGCCCCATACAGGGGCGGTACGAGCAGTACTTC.

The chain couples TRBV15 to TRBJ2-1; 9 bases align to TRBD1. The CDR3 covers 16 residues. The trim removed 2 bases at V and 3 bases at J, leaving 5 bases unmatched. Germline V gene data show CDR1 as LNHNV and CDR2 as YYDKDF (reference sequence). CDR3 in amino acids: CATSRPGTGFYNEQFF. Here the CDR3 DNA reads TGTGCCACCAGCAGACCCGGGACAGGGTTCTACAATGAGCAGTTCTTC.

The CDR3 loop is CASSIRGLAGDEQYF. CDR3 DNA: TGTGCCAGTAGTATCCGAGGACTAGCGGGGGACGAGCAGTACTTC. V and J are TRBV19 and TRBJ2-7; 13 nucleotides line up with TRBD2. The junction had 4 bases not matched to a gene; V was cut back by 3 bases and J by 5 bases. CDR1 LNHDA and CDR2 SQIVND come from the germline V gene (reference sequence). This CDR3 comprises 15 residues.

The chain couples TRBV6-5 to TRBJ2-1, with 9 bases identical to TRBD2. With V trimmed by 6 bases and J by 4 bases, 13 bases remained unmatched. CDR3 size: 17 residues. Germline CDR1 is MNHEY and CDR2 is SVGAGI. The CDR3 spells CASSAKGAGGGYNEQFF. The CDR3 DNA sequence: TGTGCCAGCAGCGCGAAGGGGGCGGGAGGGGGATACAATGAGCAGTTCTTC.

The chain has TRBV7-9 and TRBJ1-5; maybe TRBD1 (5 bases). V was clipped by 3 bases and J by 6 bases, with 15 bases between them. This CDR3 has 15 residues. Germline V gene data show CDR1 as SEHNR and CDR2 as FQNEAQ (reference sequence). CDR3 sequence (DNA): TGTGCCAGCAGCTTCGACTGGGGGGATAGTCAGCCCCAGCATTTT. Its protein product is CASSFDWGDSQPQHF. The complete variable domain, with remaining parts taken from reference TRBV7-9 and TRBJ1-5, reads DTGVSQNPRHKITKRGQNVTFRCDPISEHNRLYWYRQTLGQGPEFLTYFQNEAQLEKSRLLSDRFSAERPKGSFSTLEIQRTEQGDSAMYLCASSFDWGDSQPQHFGDGTRLSIL.

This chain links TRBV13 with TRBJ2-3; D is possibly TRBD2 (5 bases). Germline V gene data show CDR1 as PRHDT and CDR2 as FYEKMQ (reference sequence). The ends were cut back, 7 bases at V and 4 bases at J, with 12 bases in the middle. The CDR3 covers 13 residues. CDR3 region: CASKKGASDTQYF. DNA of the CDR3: TGTGCCAGCAAGAAGGGAGCGTCAGATACGCAGTATTTT.

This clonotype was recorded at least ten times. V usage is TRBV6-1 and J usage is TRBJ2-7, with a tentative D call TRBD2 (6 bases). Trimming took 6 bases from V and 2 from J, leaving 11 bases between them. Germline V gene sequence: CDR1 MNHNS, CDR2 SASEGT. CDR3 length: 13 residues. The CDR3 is CASRMGGTYEQYF. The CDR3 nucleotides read TGTGCCAGCAGGATGGGGGGTACCTACGAGCAGTACTTC.

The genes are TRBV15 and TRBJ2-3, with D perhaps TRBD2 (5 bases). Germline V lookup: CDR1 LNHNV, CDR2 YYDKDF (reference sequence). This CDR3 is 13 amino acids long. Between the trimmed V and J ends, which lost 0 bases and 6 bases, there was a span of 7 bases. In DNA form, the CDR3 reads TGTGCCACCAGCAGAGATCCGGGGGATACGCAGTATTTT. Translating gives CATSRDPGDTQYF.

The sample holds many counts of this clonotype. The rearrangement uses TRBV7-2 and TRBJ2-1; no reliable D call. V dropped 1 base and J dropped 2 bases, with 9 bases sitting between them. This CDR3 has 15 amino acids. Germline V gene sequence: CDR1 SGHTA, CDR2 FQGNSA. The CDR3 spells CASSLEAYAYNEQFF. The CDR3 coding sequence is TGTGCCAGCAGCTTAGAGGCTTATGCCTACAATGAGCAGTTCTTC.

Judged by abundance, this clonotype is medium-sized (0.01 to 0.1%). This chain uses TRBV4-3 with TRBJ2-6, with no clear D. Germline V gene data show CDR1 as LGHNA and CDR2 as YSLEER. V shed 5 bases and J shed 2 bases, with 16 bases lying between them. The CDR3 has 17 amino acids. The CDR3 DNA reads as TGCGCCAGCAGCTCGAATGTAGCCCCCGCTGGGGCCAACGTCCTGACTTTC. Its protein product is CASSSNVAPAGANVLTF.

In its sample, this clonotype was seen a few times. This chain's CDR3 is CASSSAVYQETQYF. The CDR3 DNA reads as TGTGCCAGCAGTTCAGCGGTGTACCAAGAGACCCAGTACTTC. The chain links TRBV28 to TRBJ2-5, with D tentatively TRBD2 (5 bases). Trimming removed 4 bases at V and 0 bases at J, with 9 bases between. CDR3 size: 14 residues. Germline V CDR1 and CDR2: MDHEN, SYDVKM.

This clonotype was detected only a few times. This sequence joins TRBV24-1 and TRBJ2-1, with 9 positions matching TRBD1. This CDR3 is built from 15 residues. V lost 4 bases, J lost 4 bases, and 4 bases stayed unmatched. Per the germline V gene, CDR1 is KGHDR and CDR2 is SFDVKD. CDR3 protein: CATSETGGRYNEQFF. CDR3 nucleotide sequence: TGTGCCACCAGTGAGACAGGGGGGCGGTACAATGAGCAGTTCTTC.

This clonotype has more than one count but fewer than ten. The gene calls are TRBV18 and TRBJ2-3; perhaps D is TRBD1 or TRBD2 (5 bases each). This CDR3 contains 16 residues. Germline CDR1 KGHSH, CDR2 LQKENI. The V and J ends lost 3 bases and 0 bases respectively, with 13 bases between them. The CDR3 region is CASSPLRGRSTDTQYF. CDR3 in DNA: TGTGCCAGCTCACCTCTCCGGGGCCGAAGCACAGATACGCAGTATTTT.

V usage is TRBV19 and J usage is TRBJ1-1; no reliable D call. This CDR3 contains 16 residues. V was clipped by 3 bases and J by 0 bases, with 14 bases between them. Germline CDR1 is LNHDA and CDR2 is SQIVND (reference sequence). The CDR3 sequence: CASSIGTVLLNTEAFF. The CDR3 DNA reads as TGTGCCAGTAGTATTGGCACGGTCCTATTGAACACTGAAGCTTTCTTT.

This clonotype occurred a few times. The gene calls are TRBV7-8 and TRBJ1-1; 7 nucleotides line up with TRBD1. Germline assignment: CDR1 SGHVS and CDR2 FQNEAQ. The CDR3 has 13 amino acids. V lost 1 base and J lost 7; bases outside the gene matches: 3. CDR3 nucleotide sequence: TGTGCCAGCAGCTTAGGACAGGGCGGTGAAGCTTTCTTT. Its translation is CASSLGQGGEAFF.

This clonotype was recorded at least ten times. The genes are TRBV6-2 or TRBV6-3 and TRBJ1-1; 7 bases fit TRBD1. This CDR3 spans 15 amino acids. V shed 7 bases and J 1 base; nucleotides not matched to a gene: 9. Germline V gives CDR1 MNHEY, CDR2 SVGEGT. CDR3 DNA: TGTGCCAGCACTAAAGGAGGGGGCCGGAACACTGAAGCTTTCTTT. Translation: CASTKGGGRNTEAFF.

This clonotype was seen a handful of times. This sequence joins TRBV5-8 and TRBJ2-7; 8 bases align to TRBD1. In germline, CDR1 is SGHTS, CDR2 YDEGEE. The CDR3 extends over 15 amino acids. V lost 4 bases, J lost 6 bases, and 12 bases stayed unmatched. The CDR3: CASSPRTGSKGEQYF. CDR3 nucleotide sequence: TGTGCCAGCAGCCCCCGGACAGGGTCGAAAGGCGAGCAGTACTTC.

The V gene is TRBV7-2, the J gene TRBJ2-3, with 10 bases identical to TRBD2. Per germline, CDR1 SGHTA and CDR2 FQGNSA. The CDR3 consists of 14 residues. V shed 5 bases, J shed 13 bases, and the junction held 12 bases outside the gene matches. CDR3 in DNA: TGTGCCAGCAGCATAGGGGGGACTAGCGCCTGGGAGTATTTT. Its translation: CASSIGGTSAWEYF. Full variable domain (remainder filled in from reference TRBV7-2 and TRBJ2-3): GAGVSQSPSNKVTEKGKDVELRCDPISGHTALYWYRQSLGQGLEFLIYFQGNSAPDKSGLPSDRFSAERTGGSVSTLTIQRTQQEDSAVYLCASSIGGTSAWEYFGPGTRLTVL.